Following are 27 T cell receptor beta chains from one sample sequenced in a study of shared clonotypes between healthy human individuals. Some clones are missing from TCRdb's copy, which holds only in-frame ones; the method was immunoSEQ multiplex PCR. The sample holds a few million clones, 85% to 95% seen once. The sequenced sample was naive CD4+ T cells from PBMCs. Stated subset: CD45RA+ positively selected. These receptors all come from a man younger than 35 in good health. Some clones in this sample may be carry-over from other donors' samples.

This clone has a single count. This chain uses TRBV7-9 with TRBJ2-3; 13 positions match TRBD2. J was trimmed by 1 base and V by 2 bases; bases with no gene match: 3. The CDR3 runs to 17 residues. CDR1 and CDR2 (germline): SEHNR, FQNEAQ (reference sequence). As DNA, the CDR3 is TGTGCCAGCAGCTTATTCGGGACTAGCGGGGGCACAGATACGCAGTATTTT. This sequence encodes CASSLFGTSGGTDTQYF.

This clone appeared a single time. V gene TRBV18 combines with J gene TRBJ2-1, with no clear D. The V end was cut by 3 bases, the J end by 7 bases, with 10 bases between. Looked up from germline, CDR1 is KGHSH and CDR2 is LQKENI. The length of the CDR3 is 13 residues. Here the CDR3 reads CASSPGRSNEQFF. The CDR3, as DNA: TGTGCCAGCTCACCGGGCAGGTCAAATGAGCAGTTCTTC. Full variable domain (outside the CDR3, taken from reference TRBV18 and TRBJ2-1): NAGVMQNPRHLVRRRGQEARLRCSPMKGHSHVYWYRQLPEEGLKFMVYLQKENIIDESGMPKERFSAEFPKEGPSILRIQQVVRGDSAAYFCASSPGRSNEQFFGPGTRLTVL.

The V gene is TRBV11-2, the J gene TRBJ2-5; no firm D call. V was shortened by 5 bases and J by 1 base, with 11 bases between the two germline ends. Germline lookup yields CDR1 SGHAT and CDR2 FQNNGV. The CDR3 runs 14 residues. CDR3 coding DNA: TGTGCCAGCAGCAACCGGATAACCCAAGAGACCCAGTACTTC. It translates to CASSNRITQETQYF.

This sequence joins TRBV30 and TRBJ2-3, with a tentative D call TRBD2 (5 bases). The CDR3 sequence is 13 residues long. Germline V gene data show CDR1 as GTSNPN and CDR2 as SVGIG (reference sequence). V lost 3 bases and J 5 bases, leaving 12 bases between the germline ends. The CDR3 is CAWRQRFRDTQYF. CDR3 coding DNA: TGTGCCTGGAGACAGCGGTTCAGAGATACGCAGTATTTT.

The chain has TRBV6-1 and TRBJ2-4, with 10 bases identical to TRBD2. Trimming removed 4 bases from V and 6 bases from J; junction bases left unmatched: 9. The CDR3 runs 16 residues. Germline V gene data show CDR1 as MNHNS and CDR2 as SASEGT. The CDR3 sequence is CASSATSGPTRNIQYF. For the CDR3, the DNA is TGTGCCAGCAGTGCGACTAGCGGGCCGACTCGAAACATTCAGTACTTC.

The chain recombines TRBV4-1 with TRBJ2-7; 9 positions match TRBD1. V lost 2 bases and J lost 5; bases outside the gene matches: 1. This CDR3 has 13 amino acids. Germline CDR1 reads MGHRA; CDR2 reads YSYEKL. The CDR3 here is CASSQRQGDEQYF. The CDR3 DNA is TGCGCCAGCAGCCAACGACAGGGGGACGAGCAGTACTTC.

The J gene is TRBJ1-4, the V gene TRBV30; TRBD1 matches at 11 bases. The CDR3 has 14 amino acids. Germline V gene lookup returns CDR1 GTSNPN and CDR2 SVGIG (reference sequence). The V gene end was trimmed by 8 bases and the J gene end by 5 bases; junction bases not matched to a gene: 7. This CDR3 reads CAGIGQGANEKLFF. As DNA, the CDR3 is TGTGCCGGAATCGGACAGGGGGCGAATGAAAAACTGTTTTTT.

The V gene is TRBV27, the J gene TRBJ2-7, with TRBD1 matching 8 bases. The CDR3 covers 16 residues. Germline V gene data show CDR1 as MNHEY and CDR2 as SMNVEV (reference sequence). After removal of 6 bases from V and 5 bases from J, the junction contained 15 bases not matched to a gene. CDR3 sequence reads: CASSTHTGTGLHEQYF. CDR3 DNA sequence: TGTGCCAGCAGCACTCATACCGGGACAGGCCTTCACGAGCAGTACTTC.

DNA of the CDR3: TGTGCCACCAGCAGAGGTAGCGGCAGCAAGGGGACTGATACGCAGTATTTT. Protein: CATSRGSGSKGTDTQYF. The chain couples TRBV15 to TRBJ2-3; a possible D gene is TRBD2 (6 bases). Germline-derived CDR1 and CDR2 are LNHNV and YYDKDF (reference sequence). CDR3 length: 17 amino acids. The germline V and J ends were trimmed by 1 base and 6 bases, with 20 bases remaining between them. Looking up the rest from reference TRBV15 and TRBJ2-3 gives the full variable domain: DAMVIQNPRYQVTQFGKPVTLSCSQTLNHNVMYWYQQKSSQAPKLLFHYYDKDFNNEADTPDNFQSRRPNTSFCFLDIRSPGLGDTAMYLCATSRGSGSKGTDTQYFGPGTRLTVL.

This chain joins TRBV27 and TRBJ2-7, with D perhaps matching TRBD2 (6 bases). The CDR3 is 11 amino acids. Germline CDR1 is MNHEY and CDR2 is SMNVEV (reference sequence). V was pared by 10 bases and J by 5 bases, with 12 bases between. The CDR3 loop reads CATRGINEQYF. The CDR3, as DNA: TGTGCCACCCGGGGGATTAACGAGCAGTACTTC.

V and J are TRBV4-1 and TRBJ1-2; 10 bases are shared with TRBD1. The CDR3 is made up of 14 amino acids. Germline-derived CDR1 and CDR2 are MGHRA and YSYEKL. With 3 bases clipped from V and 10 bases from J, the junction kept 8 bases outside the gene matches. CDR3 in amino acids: CASSHGDRGLDYTF. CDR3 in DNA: TGCGCCAGCAGCCATGGGGACAGGGGCTTGGACTACACCTTC.

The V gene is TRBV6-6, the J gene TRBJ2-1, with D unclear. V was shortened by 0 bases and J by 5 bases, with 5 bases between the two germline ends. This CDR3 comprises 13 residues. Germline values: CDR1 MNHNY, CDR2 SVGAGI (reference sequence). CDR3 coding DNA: TGTGCCAGCAGTTACTCCGTCAACAATGAGCAGTTCTTC. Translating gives CASSYSVNNEQFF.

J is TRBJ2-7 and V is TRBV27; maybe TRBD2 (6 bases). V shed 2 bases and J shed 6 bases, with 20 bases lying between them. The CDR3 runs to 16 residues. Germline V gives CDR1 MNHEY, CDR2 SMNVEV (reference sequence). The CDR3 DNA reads TGTGCCAGCAGTTTAAAGTCGCGGGATTTCATCTTCGAGCAGTACTTC. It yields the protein CASSLKSRDFIFEQYF.

CDR3 sequence (DNA): TGTGCCAGCAGGGGAAGACCAGATACGCAGTATTTT. Translated: CASRGRPDTQYF. The chain joins TRBV28 to TRBJ2-3; D is uncertain. Germline CDR1 MDHEN, CDR2 SYDVKM. CDR3 length: 12 amino acids. Between the trimmed V and J ends, which lost 6 bases and 4 bases, there was a span of 8 bases. Supplemented by reference TRBV28 and TRBJ2-3, the full variable domain reads DVKVTQSSRYLVKRTGEKVFLECVQDMDHENMFWYRQDPGLGLRLIYFSYDVKMKEKGDIPEGYSVSREKKERFSLILESASTNQTSMYLCASRGRPDTQYFGPGTRLTVL.

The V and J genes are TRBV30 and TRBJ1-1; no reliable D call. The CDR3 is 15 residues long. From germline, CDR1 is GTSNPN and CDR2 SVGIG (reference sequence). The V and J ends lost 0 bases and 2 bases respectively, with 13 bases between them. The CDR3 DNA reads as TGTGCCTGGAGTGTATTAGGCAGTAAAAACACTGAAGCTTTCTTT. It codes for CAWSVLGSKNTEAFF.

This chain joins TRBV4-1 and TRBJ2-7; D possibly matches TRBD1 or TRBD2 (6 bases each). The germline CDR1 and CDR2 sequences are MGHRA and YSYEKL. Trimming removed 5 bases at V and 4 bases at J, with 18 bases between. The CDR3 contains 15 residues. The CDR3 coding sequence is TGCGCCAGCAGCGGTATTGGCGGGACACTATACGAGCAGTACTTC. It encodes CASSGIGGTLYEQYF.

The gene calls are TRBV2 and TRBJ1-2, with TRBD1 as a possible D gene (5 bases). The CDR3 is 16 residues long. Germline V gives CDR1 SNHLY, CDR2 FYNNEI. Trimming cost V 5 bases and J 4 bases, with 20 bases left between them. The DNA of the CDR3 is TGTGCCAGCAGTAGTGAGCGGGGGGATGTTGGCTATGGCTACACCTTC. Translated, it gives CASSSERGDVGYGYTF.

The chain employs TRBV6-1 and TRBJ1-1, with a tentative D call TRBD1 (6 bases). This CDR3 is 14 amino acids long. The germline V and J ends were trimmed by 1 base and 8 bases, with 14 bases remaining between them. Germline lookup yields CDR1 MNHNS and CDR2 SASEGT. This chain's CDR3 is CASSEDQQGREAFF. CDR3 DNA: TGTGCCAGCAGTGAAGACCAACAGGGAAGGGAAGCTTTCTTT.

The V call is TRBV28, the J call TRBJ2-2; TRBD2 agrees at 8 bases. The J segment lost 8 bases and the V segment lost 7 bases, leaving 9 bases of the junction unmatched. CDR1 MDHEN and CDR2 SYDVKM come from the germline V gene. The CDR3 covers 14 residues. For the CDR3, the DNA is TGTGCCAGCAATGCTCCGGGGGGGAAGGGGGAGCTGTTTTTT. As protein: CASNAPGGKGELFF.

CDR3 residues: CASSLSGRSVYGYTF. The CDR3 bases are TGTGCCAGCAGCTTGTCGGGACGTTCGGTCTATGGCTACACCTTC. The rearrangement links TRBV5-6 to TRBJ1-2; TRBD1 might be the D (5 bases). This CDR3 spans 15 amino acids. Trimming pared 1 base from V and 4 bases from J, leaving 14 bases between. CDR1 SGHDT and CDR2 YYEEEE come from the germline V gene.

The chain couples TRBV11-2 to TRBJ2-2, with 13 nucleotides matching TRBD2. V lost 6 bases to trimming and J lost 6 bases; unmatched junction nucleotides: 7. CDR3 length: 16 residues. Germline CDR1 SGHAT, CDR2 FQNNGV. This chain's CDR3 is CASSPGLAGEAGELFF. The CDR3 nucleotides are TGTGCCAGCAGTCCAGGACTAGCGGGAGAGGCCGGGGAGCTGTTTTTT.

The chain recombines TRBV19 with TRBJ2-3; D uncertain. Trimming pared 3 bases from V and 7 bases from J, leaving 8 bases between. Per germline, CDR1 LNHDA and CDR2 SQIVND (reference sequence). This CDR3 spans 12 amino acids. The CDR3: CASSISRNTQYF. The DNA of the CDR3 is TGTGCCAGTAGTATTTCCAGAAATACGCAGTATTTT.

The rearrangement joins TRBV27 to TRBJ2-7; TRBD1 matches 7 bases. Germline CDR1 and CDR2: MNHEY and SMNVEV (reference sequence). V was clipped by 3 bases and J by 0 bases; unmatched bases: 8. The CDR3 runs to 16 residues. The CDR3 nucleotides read TGTGCCAGCAGTTTTAGACCGGGACAGCTCTCCTACGAGCAGTACTTC. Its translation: CASSFRPGQLSYEQYF.

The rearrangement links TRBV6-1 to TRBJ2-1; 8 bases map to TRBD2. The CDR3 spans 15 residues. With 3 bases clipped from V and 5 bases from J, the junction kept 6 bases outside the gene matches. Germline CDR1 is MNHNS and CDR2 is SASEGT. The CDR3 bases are TGTGCCAGCAGTGACGGGCGGGAGGCCCACAATGAGCAGTTCTTC. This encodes CASSDGREAHNEQFF.

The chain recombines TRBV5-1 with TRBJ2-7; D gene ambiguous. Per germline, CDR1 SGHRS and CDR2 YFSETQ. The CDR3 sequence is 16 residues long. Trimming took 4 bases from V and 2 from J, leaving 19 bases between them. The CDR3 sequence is CASSPMAGGETYEQYF. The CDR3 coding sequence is TGCGCCAGCAGCCCGATGGCAGGCGGCGAGACCTACGAGCAGTACTTC. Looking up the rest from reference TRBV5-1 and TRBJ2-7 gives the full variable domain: KAGVTQTPRYLIKTRGQQVTLSCSPISGHRSVSWYQQTPGQGLQFLFEYFSETQRNKGNFPGRFSGRQFSNSRSEMNVSTLELGDSALYLCASSPMAGGETYEQYFGPGTRLTVT.

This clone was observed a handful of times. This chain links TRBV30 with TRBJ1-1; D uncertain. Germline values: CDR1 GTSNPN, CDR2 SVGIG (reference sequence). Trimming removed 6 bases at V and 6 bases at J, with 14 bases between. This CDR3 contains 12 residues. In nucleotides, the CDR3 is TGTGCCTGTTTAAGGCGGGAGGCTGAAGCTTTCTTT. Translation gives CACLRREAEAFF. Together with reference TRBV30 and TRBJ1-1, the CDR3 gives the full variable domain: SQTIHQWPATLVQPVGSPLSLECTVEGTSNPNLYWYRQAAGRGLQLLFYSVGIGQISSEVPQNLSASRPQDRQFILSSKKLLLSDSGFYLCACLRREAEAFFGQGTRLTVV.

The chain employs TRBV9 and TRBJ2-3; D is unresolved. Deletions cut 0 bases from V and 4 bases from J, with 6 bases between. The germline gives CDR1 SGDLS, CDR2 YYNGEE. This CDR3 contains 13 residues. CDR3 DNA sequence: TGTGCCAGCAGCGTAGATCGGGCAGATACGCAGTATTTT. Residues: CASSVDRADTQYF.